This TCR beta chain came from a study of blood T cell repertoires in COVID-19. Per the original methods: Amplification with reference gene primers provided the estimates of nucleated cell counts. Assay: immunoSEQ multiplex PCR; the TCRdb copy retains only in-frame clones and omits some. V and J calls and clone size are as listed in that table; D and trimming were resolved from the DNA. This sample has about 160,000 clones, with approximately 84% found just once. Trimming removed 7 bases from V and 0 bases from J, with 7 bases in between. The CDR3 consists of 12 residues. Germline CDR1 and CDR2: MGHDK and SYGVNS.

Material: peripheral blood. The receptor was derived from a woman over 75 with acute or convalescent COVID-19. The chain recombines TRBV25-1 with TRBJ2-7; unclear D gene. The CDR3 region is CASTRGSYEQYF. In nucleotides, the CDR3 is TGTGCCAGCACACGCGGCTCCTACGAGCAGTACTTC.